The sequence of this T cell receptor (beta chain) was determined in a study of cytomegalovirus exposure and HLA in healthy donors (dated by TCRdb to the late 2010s). Looking at the study overall: An earlier analysis of some 620 of the donors reported 276 Gb of sequence data and 95 million to 120 million unique TCR beta sequences obtained from 180 million or so T cells. An early release covering some 640 HLA-typed donors comprised about 300 gigabases of sequencing data and tens of millions of unique TCR sequences. Among the roughly 400 genotyped donors, roughly 80% belonged to the genetic ancestry cluster associated with self-reported Caucasian donors. The study aimed to test whether signatures of past pathogen exposure could be identified by cataloging public T cell receptors. Using immunosequencing, the study profiled T cell repertoires from 500 to 800 subjects and related those repertoires to cytomegalovirus serostatus. A separate validation cohort of roughly 130 different subjects was used in addition to the roughly 640-subject first cohort. To predict cytomegalovirus infection status, the study combined high-throughput TCR immunosequencing, statistical association of individual TCRs with disease status, and machine learning. In a later analysis, previously published TCR beta repertoires from 550 to 750 donors were re-analyzed and high-resolution HLA genotyping was added so that TCR occurrence patterns could be studied. Rather than using new phenotypic data, the later analysis identified candidate immune exposures from TCR beta sequences and from how often those sequences occurred across donors. An earlier analysis of a few hundred of the donors applied high-throughput TCR beta sequencing to assess whether each TCR beta V gene segment acted as functional or pseudogenic. Donor age, sex, ethnicity and CMV serostatus were compiled alongside the repertoire data. A later genetic analysis took genome-wide SNP genotypes for about 55% of the roughly 700 donors and used that subset as a discovery cohort. Every discovery cohort repertoire had been produced on one sequencing platform. Class I and class II HLA loci were covered by the typing at four-digit resolution. The number of typed donors differed by locus: about 629-640 for A, B, C, DRB1 and DQB1; some 500 for DQA1; 600 to 610 for DPA1; and around 490 for DPB1. Several DR-DQ haplotypes were treated as single units for association and clustering because of strong linkage in the cohort. Among roughly 400 genotyped donors of the cohort, an average of approximately 220,000 unique TCR beta nucleotide sequences was sequenced per donor, of which 15% to 20% were non-productive. Study-wide findings and limitations: In both the original and validation cohorts, the classifier was reported to diagnose cytomegalovirus status with high specificity and sensitivity. Compared with equally common non-associated chains, HLA-associated TCR beta chains in a later analysis were more clonally expanded and had lower generation probabilities. Compared with the approximately 710-donor mean, donors in an Asian-associated ancestry cluster had fewer N-insertions in productive TCRs, according to a later genetic analysis. Most TCR sequences were seen in very few donors, while some public TCRs were found in many individuals. Because some donors lacked HLA typing at each locus, the association tests relied only on the typed subset. In a later genetic analysis, a missense DCLRE1C variant was associated with V-gene and J-gene trimming of TCR beta chains, and the association was replicated in an independent cohort. According to a later analysis, parvovirus B19, influenza, CMV and Epstein-Barr virus appeared linked to several top co-occurrence clusters. In vitro tests confirmed that a few of the cytomegalovirus-associated TCR beta chains recognize cytomegalovirus antigens. A cluster of highly shared sequence variants was judged likely to be a technical artifact of the sequencing pipeline. Specific HLA alleles were associated with 15,000 to 20,000 TCR beta sequences at a false discovery rate of 0.05 in a later analysis. In an earlier analysis of approximately 590 of the donors, most TCR beta V segments appeared in productive rearrangements about 90% or about 30% of the time, broadly matching IMGT annotations. The only immune exposure information available for the cohort was CMV serostatus. A later analysis found that TCR association rates varied across HLA loci, with DRB1 alleles showing the most associated TCRs and HLA-C alleles the fewest. When HLA alleles, especially DR and DQ, strongly co-occurred, attributing TCR associations to individual alleles was difficult. Linkage disequilibrium might explain the correlated functional status among segregating V segments, but an unknown experimental factor could not be excluded. A further reported finding was that TCR beta sequences accurately predicted the HLA-A and HLA-B alleles for most subjects in the first cohort. Because counts were too low, roughly 18 rarely observed V segments, including chromosome 9 orphons, were left out of the earlier analysis of 587 of the donors. In the study, around 150 TCR beta chains were listed as associated with cytomegalovirus. Most CMV-associated TCR beta chains appeared to be HLA-restricted in a later analysis, and the HLA associations seemed to be driven largely by CMV exposure. Sequencing depth was assumed to be roughly uniform across donors in the presence/absence analyses, though that assumption may not hold. In this cohort, only TCR beta chains were sequenced, and detectable features were limited by the absence of alpha or paired-chain data. According to the authors, the approach could potentially be generalized to other disease states and immunological phenotypes.

The cohort comprised 666 healthy bone marrow donors. All cohort members were sampled while nominally healthy, although unrecorded immune exposures were likely present. The donor was CMV seropositive and was included in the group of 250 to 300 seropositive cohort members. A peripheral blood sample was collected from each donor, and TCR beta sequencing was performed on peripheral blood mononuclear cells. Genomic DNA was extracted from the blood cell samples with the Qiagen DNeasy Blood Extraction Kit. Turning to this clone: Its specific antigen is unknown. Base-call qualities are not available, and no considerably larger clone is one nucleotide away.

Library method: the immunoSEQ multiplex PCR assay. For the multiplex PCR, a mixture combining 60 forward primers for TCR Vbeta segments and 13 reverse primers for TCR Jbeta segments was used. A multiplex PCR assay on genomic DNA amplified the CDR3 region of rearranged TCR beta genes. Amplified TCR beta libraries were sequenced as 87-base-pair reads on the Illumina HiSeq System. For the original study's pipeline: A later analysis counted about 82 million unique TCR beta chains across the 600 to 850 repertoires, and around 9.9 million of these chains were shared by at least two donors. A nearest-neighbor algorithm error-corrected the raw reads and collapsed the reads into unique sequences, merging closely related sequences to remove PCR and sequencing errors. To assign V, D and J gene segments, CDR3 sequences were aligned to IMGT reference sequences. For a sequence to be retained, a match of at least six nucleotides to both a V gene segment and a J gene segment was required. A rearrangement was called productive if the CDR3 had no stop codons and remained in frame with V and J, and every other rearrangement was called non-productive. CDR3 was defined according to IMGT convention as the region running from the second conserved V-encoded cysteine to the conserved J-encoded phenylalanine. In an earlier analysis of more than 550 of the donors, sequences lacking an unambiguous match to a single V gene segment were excluded. In an earlier analysis of 587 of the donors, V segments were called functional above 56.7% productive rearrangements and were called segregating when the between-donor standard deviation exceeded 5%. A statistical classification framework was developed to diagnose cytomegalovirus status using the catalog of TCR beta chain sequences. V and J gene assignment, in a later analysis, came from comparing TCR nucleotide sequences with IMGT/GENE-DB human TR gene sequences. A later analysis assigned CDR3 sequences and most-parsimonious VDJ recombination scenarios with the TCRdist pipeline. A later analysis defined each TCR beta chain by its CDR3 amino acid sequence plus V-gene family, and excluded reads lacking a unique V-gene family. A later analysis removed 600 or so highly shared, low-generation-probability nucleotide sequences to deal with suspected cross-contamination and a sequencing artifact. A later analysis calculated a clonal expansion index for each public chain from normalized within-repertoire ranks of inferred template counts. Generation probabilities in a later analysis came from a VDJ recombination model fitted to out-of-frame rearrangements, and those results were checked against IGoR. In a later analysis, hypergeometric tests were used to score TCR-TCR, TCR-HLA and TCR-CMV co-occurrence, with a repertoire-size bias correction applied to TCR pairs. A later analysis estimated false discovery rates by permuting HLA or CMV assignments 20 times. In a later analysis, co-occurring TCRs were grouped using DBSCAN, with TCRdist sequence similarity added in when clustering inside HLA-allele-positive subsets. Repertoires with fewer than 30,000 or more than 120,000 public chains were left out of co-occurrence clustering, as were about five repertoires with anomalous nucleotide sharing. TCRdb stores this immuneACCESS table with in-frame sequences only. Part of the clones is absent; in the studies checked, under half of the shortfall reflects unresolved V genes, and no reason is known for the rest. The D gene and trimming were derived from the DNA, and the V and J assignments and clone size from that table. Counted in this sample were 90,000 or so clones; 80% to 90% of them appeared once. The top ten hold roughly 3.4% of the sample.

The sequence was obtained from a man aged 25 to 45 in good health and CMV-seropositive. The sample consisted of PBMCs.

Here the CDR3 is given as CASSLVDQPQHF. The DNA reads as follows: TGTGCCAGCAGCTTAGTAGATCAGCCCCAGCATTTT. The chain was built from TRBV7-8 and TRBJ1-5; the D gene assignment is ambiguous. The CDR3 sequence holds 12 residues, the cysteine and phenylalanine included. The sequence is cut down to CDR3 DNA, 36 bases in frame from base 1. CDR1 and CDR2 are read off the germline V gene as SGHVS and FQNEAQ. V sheds 1 base and J sheds 5 bases, leaving 3 bases between their ends.